Below are 24 T cell receptor beta chains sequenced from a single sample in a study of OX40 agonist ivuxolimab in advanced cancers. Using immunoSEQ multiplex PCR, the repertoire was profiled, and TCRdb retains in-frame clones only, with some absent. The sample has around 60,000 clones, about 90% seen once. The starting material was CD4+ or CD8+ T cells sorted from blood, obtained in a trial of the OX40 agonist ivuxolimab. Receptors were obtained from an adult with an advanced solid tumor such as melanoma, head and neck, liver or kidney cancer.

The V call is TRBV28, the J call TRBJ1-2, with D unresolved. The V end was cut by 2 bases, the J end by 7 bases, with 17 bases between. This CDR3 has 15 amino acids. Germline lookup yields CDR1 MDHEN and CDR2 SYDVKM. CDR3 region: CASSLDGLDRGGYTF. CDR3 bases: TGTGCCAGCAGTTTAGACGGCCTCGATCGGGGTGGCTACACCTTC.

This clone was observed a handful of times. The chain carries TRBV19 and TRBJ1-5; D ambiguous. The V gene's germline CDR1 is LNHDA and CDR2 SQIVND (reference sequence). V dropped 10 bases and J dropped 0 bases, with 10 bases sitting between them. The CDR3 is 13 residues long. The CDR3 sequence: CATSLGSNQPQHF. For the CDR3, the DNA is TGTGCCACTTCGCTAGGTAGCAATCAGCCCCAGCATTTT.

The V gene is TRBV2, the J gene TRBJ2-5; D unresolved. The CDR3 extends over 13 amino acids. The germline V and J ends were trimmed by 7 bases and 0 bases, with 9 bases remaining between them. Germline V gene data show CDR1 as SNHLY and CDR2 as FYNNEI. CDR3 nucleotide sequence: TGTGCCAGCAATCAGGAACACCAAGAGACCCAGTACTTC. Encoded protein: CASNQEHQETQYF.

The rearrangement links TRBV28 to TRBJ1-4; D is possibly TRBD1 (5 bases). The V and J ends lost 6 bases and 5 bases respectively, with 10 bases between them. This CDR3 has 13 residues. CDR1 and CDR2 (germline): MDHEN, SYDVKM. CDR3 amino acids: CASRIGGNEKLFF. CDR3 DNA: TGTGCCAGCAGAATCGGGGGAAATGAAAAACTGTTTTTT. Looking up the rest from reference TRBV28 and TRBJ1-4 gives the full variable domain: DVKVTQSSRYLVKRTGEKVFLECVQDMDHENMFWYRQDPGLGLRLIYFSYDVKMKEKGDIPEGYSVSREKKERFSLILESASTNQTSMYLCASRIGGNEKLFFGSGTQLSVL.

The chain has TRBV4-2 and TRBJ2-5; tentatively, D is TRBD1 (6 bases). The CDR3 is 14 residues long. The V and J ends lost 5 bases and 2 bases respectively, with 12 bases between them. CDR1 and CDR2 (germline): LGHNA, YNFKEQ. The CDR3 coding sequence is TGTGCCAGCAGCTCACCGGACAGACAAGAGACCCAGTACTTC. Translation gives CASSSPDRQETQYF.

The chain combines TRBV4-1 with TRBJ2-6; 12 positions agree with TRBD1. Losses at the gene ends were 1 base for V and 3 bases for J; bases not matched to a gene: 4. This CDR3 is built from 18 residues. The germline V gene encodes CDR1 MGHRA and CDR2 YSYEKL. For the CDR3, the DNA is TGCGCCAGCAGCCAAGGGGGGACAGGGGGCGGTGGGGCCAACGTCCTGACTTTC. This gives the protein CASSQGGTGGGGANVLTF.

The chain employs TRBV19 and TRBJ2-2; the match to TRBD2 covers 7 bases. Trimming cost V 5 bases and J 3 bases; bases outside gene matches: 15. The CDR3 covers 18 residues. Germline lookup yields CDR1 LNHDA and CDR2 SQIVND (reference sequence). The CDR3 here is CASSGGGPKGLYTGELFF. The CDR3 DNA is TGTGCCAGTAGTGGGGGGGGACCCAAAGGTCTTTACACCGGGGAGCTGTTTTTT.

V usage is TRBV2 and J usage is TRBJ2-2; D is perhaps TRBD2 (7 bases). This CDR3 has 16 residues. Germline-derived CDR1 and CDR2 are SNHLY and FYNNEI. V was pared by 6 bases and J by 6 bases, with 20 bases between. This CDR3 is CASSEQGSGVAGELFF. The CDR3 nucleotides are TGTGCCAGCAGCGAACAGGGAAGCGGGGTAGCCGGGGAGCTGTTTTTT. Using reference TRBV2 and TRBJ2-2 for the parts outside the CDR3, the full variable domain is EPEVTQTPSHQVTQMGQEVILRCVPISNHLYFYWYRQILGQKVEFLVSFYNNEISEKSEIFDDQFSVERPDGSNFTLKIRSTKLEDSAMYFCASSEQGSGVAGELFFGEGSRLTVL.

The rearrangement joins TRBV9 to TRBJ2-2; 7 nucleotides agree with TRBD1. The CDR3 runs to 15 residues. V shed 3 bases and J 2 bases; nucleotides not matched to a gene: 4. The germline V gene encodes CDR1 SGDLS and CDR2 YYNGEE. The CDR3 DNA is TGTGCCAGCAGCGCTACAGGGGTAAACACCGGGGAGCTGTTTTTT. Its protein product is CASSATGVNTGELFF.

This chain links TRBV28 with TRBJ1-6, with D possibly TRBD1 on 6 matching bases. Germline V gene data show CDR1 as MDHEN and CDR2 as SYDVKM. This CDR3 contains 13 residues. V lost 7 bases, J lost 7 bases, and 11 bases lay in between. Here the CDR3 DNA reads TGTGCCAGCAAGGGACACTACAATTCACCCCTCCACTTT. Translated, it gives CASKGHYNSPLHF.

The gene calls are TRBV6-5 and TRBJ2-3, with a weak D call TRBD1 (6 bases). Germline V gene sequence: CDR1 MNHEY, CDR2 SVGAGI. Trimming took off 0 bases at V and 3 bases at J, with 13 bases between the two ends. This CDR3 contains 16 residues. This CDR3 reads CASSYSRAGETDTQYF. The CDR3 DNA follows: TGTGCCAGCAGTTACTCTCGGGCAGGGGAAACAGATACGCAGTATTTT.

The chain recombines TRBV7-9 with TRBJ1-6; D unclear. CDR3 length equals 16 residues. Germline values: CDR1 SEHNR, CDR2 FQNEAQ (reference sequence). V dropped 2 bases and J dropped 9 bases, with 17 bases sitting between them. The CDR3 sequence is CASSLHSEDSGSPLHF. The CDR3 nucleotides read TGTGCCAGCAGCTTACACTCGGAGGATTCGGGTTCACCCCTCCACTTT.

The rearrangement links TRBV10-2 to TRBJ2-5, with TRBD2 matching 8 bases. The DNA end favors TRBJ2-7, so the J call may be wrong. CDR1 and CDR2 (germline): WSHSY, SAAADI. The CDR3 contains 15 residues. CDR3 sequence (DNA): TGCGCCAGCAGGGGGTCGGGCGGGGGGACCTACGAGCAGTACTTC. Protein: CASRGSGGGTYEQYF.

This chain uses TRBV19 with TRBJ1-4; D uncertain. The CDR3 contains 17 residues. Between the trimmed V and J ends, which lost 2 bases and 0 bases, there was a span of 13 bases. Germline V gives CDR1 LNHDA, CDR2 SQIVND (reference sequence). The CDR3 loop is CASSILDGSATNEKLFF. The CDR3 bases are TGTGCCAGTAGTATATTGGATGGATCTGCAACTAATGAAAAACTGTTTTTT.

The chain uses TRBV10-3 and TRBJ1-2, with D uncertain. Trimming shortened V by 6 bases and J by 8 bases, and 19 bases separated the two germline ends. The CDR3 length is 14 residues. The germline V gene has CDR1 ENHRY and CDR2 SYGVKD. CDR3 bases: TGTGCCATCAGCGACCCCCCTACGGTTCGGGGCTACACCTTC. As protein: CAISDPPTVRGYTF.

This chain joins TRBV19 and TRBJ2-3; 12 bases fit TRBD2. Germline CDR1 and CDR2: LNHDA and SQIVND (reference sequence). CDR3 size: 16 residues. The V segment lost 5 bases and the J segment 1 base; nucleotides outside the gene matches: 4. CDR3 amino acids: CASSLTSGGRTDTQYF. CDR3 DNA sequence: TGTGCCAGTAGTTTGACTAGCGGGGGACGCACAGATACGCAGTATTTT.

This chain joins TRBV6-7 and TRBJ1-3; no clear D. TRBV6-7 is marked as an open reading frame, function uncertain. V was pared by 0 bases and J by 0 bases, with 30 bases between. The CDR3 extends over 23 amino acids. The CDR3 DNA is TGTGCCAGCAGTTACTCGATCGGTTACGCCAACACCCACGGGCAGGCCTCTGGAAACACCATATATTTT. Encoded protein: CASSYSIGYANTHGQASGNTIYF.

The V call is TRBV19, the J call TRBJ1-5; 9 bases align to TRBD1. Germline V gene data show CDR1 as LNHDA and CDR2 as SQIVND (reference sequence). CDR3 length equals 13 residues. J was trimmed by 5 bases and V by 7 bases; bases with no gene match: 3. As DNA, the CDR3 is TGTGCCAGTACCGGGACAGGGTATCAGCCCCAGCATTTT. As protein: CASTGTGYQPQHF.

The chain has TRBV30 and TRBJ2-5, with D perhaps TRBD2 (6 bases). The CDR3 has 13 residues. Trimming shortened V by 2 bases and J by 5 bases, and 12 bases separated the two germline ends. Germline CDR1 GTSNPN, CDR2 SVGIG (reference sequence). The DNA for the CDR3 is TGTGCCTGGAGTCCGGGGGTACGGGAGACCCAGTACTTC. Translating it yields CAWSPGVRETQYF. The entire variable domain, with the rest obtained from reference TRBV30 and TRBJ2-5, is as follows: SQTIHQWPATLVQPVGSPLSLECTVEGTSNPNLYWYRQAAGRGLQLLFYSVGIGQISSEVPQNLSASRPQDRQFILSSKKLLLSDSGFYLCAWSPGVRETQYFGPGTRLLVL.

The gene calls are TRBV4-2 and TRBJ1-2; 12 bases are shared with TRBD1. V was clipped by 3 bases and J by 5 bases; unmatched bases: 7. Germline V gene lookup returns CDR1 LGHNA and CDR2 YNFKEQ. This CDR3 has 16 residues. The CDR3 loop is CASSQAGGQGAYGYTF. In nucleotides, the CDR3 is TGTGCCAGCAGCCAGGCTGGGGGACAGGGGGCTTATGGCTACACCTTC.

The chain uses TRBV6-5 and TRBJ1-4; 8 positions match TRBD1. Trimming at V came to 2 bases and at J to 10 bases, leaving 9 bases not matched to a gene. This CDR3 has 15 residues. The germline V gene encodes CDR1 MNHEY and CDR2 SVGAGI. The CDR3 sequence: CASSYDGQGGPKLFF. For the CDR3, the DNA is TGTGCCAGCAGTTACGATGGACAGGGAGGTCCAAAACTGTTTTTT.

This chain connects TRBV14 to TRBJ2-7, with a possible D match to TRBD1 (6 bases). This CDR3 contains 16 residues. Germline values: CDR1 SGHDN, CDR2 FVKESK. The V end was cut by 1 base, the J end by 1 base, with 14 bases between. CDR3 nucleotides: TGTGCCAGCAGCCAAGTTTTGGGAAGGGGGTCCTACGAGCAGTACTTC. Residues: CASSQVLGRGSYEQYF.

V is TRBV4-3 and J is TRBJ1-5, with D hard to call. CDR3 length: 15 amino acids. The ends were cut back, 0 bases at V and 6 bases at J, with 12 bases in the middle. Germline V gene sequence: CDR1 LGHNA, CDR2 YSLEER. The DNA for the CDR3 is TGCGCCAGCAGCCAAGATATAGCAGAGGGTCAGCCCCAGCATTTT. Translated: CASSQDIAEGQPQHF.

The V gene is TRBV10-1, the J gene TRBJ2-3; 9 bases align to TRBD1. J gave up 7 bases and V 0 bases, and 8 bases lay outside the gene matches. Germline V CDR1 and CDR2: WNHNN, SYGVQD (reference sequence). This CDR3 comprises 16 residues. The DNA for the CDR3 is TGCGCCAGCAGTGAGTCGTTGGGACAGGGAGGAAATACGCAGTATTTT. Its protein product is CASSESLGQGGNTQYF.